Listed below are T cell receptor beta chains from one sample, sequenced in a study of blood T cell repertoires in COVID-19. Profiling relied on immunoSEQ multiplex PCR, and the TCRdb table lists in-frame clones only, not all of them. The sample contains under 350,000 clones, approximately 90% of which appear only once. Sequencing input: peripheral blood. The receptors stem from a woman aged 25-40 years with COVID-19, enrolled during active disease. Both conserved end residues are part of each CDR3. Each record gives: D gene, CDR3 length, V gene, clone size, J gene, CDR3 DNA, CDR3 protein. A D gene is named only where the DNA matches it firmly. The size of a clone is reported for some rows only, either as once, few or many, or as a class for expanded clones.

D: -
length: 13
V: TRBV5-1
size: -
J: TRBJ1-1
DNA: TGCGCCAGCAGAGCAGCGATAAACACTGAAGCTTTCTTT
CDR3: CASRAAINTEAFF

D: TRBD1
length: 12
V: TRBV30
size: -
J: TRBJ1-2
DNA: TGTGCCTGGAGCCCGGGACAGGGTGGCTACACCTTC
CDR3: CAWSPGQGGYTF

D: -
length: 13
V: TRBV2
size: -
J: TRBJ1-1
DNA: TGTGCCACTTCTCCCCTCCGGGGTGGTGAAGCTTTCTTT
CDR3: CATSPLRGGEAFF

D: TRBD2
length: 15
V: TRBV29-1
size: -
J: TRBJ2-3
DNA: TGCAGCGCCGTAAGAGCGGGAGCCCACACAGATACGCAGTATTTT
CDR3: CSAVRAGAHTDTQYF

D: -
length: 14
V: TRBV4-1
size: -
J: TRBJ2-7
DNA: TGCGCCAGCAGCCACCCGAAAGACCGGGGCGAGCAGTACTTC
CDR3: CASSHPKDRGEQYF

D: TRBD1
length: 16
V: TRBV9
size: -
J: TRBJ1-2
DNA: TGTGCCAGCAGCCCTCAAGGGGGCGGATCTAACTATGGCTACACCTTC
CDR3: CASSPQGGGSNYGYTF

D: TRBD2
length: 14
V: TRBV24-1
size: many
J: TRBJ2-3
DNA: TGTGCCACCAGTGGCGGGGGGGGAGTGGATACGCAGTATTTT
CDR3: CATSGGGGVDTQYF

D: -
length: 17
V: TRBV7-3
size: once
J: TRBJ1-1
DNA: TGTGCCAGCAGCCTTCGCGCGGGGGGCGGAATGAACACTGAAGCTTTCTTT
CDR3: CASSLRAGGGMNTEAFF

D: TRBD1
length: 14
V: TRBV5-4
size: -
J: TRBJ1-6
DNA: TGTGCCAGCAGCTTGGGCAGGGGGCTTTCACCCCTCCACTTT
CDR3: CASSLGRGLSPLHF

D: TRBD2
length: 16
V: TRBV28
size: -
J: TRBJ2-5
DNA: TGTGCCAGCAGCCGGACTAGCGGGACAAGTTTGGAGACCCAGTACTTC
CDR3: CASSRTSGTSLETQYF

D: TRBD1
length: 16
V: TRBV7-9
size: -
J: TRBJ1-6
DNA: TGTGCCAGCAGCTTTAAGGGGGCGGGTGGCAATTCACCCCTCCACTTT
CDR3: CASSFKGAGGNSPLHF

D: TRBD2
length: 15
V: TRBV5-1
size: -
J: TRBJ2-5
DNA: TGCGCCAGCAGCTTGGAGAAGCGGGAGAGGGAGACCCAGTACTTC
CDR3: CASSLEKRERETQYF

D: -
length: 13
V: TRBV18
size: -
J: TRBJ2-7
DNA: TGTGCCAGCTCACCAGAGGGATGGGACGAGCAGTACTTC
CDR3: CASSPEGWDEQYF

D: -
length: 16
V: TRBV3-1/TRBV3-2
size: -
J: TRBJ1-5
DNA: TGTGCCAGCAGCCCGGACAAGGCCCTTCCCCCTCAGCCCCAGCATTTT
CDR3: CASSPDKALPPQPQHF

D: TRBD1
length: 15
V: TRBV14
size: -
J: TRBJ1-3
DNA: TGTGCCAGCAGCCAGCTAACAGGGGGAGGAAACACCATATATTTT
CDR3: CASSQLTGGGNTIYF

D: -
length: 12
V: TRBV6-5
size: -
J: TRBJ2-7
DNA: TGTGCCAGCAGATCCCCAGGGGCCGAGCAGTACTTC
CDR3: CASRSPGAEQYF

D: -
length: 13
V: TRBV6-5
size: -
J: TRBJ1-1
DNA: TGTGCCAGCAGCCCCGTTCCCTTTGCTGAAGCTTTCTTT
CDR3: CASSPVPFAEAFF

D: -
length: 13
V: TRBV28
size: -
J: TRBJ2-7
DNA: TGTGCCAGCAGTCCAGTGGGCCAGTACGAGCAGTACTTC
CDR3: CASSPVGQYEQYF

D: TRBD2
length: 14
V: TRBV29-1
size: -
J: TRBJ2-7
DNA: TGCAGCGTTGAATGGGTAGCGGGAGGGGGCGAGCAGTACTTC
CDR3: CSVEWVAGGGEQYF

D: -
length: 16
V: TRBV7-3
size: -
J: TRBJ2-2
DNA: TGTGCCAGCAGCTTAACCCGGGACTCAAACGCCGGGGAGCTGTTTTTT
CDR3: CASSLTRDSNAGELFF

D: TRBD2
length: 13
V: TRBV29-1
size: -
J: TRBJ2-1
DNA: TGCAGCGTTGAAGATGGGAGGGAGGTTGAGCAGTTCTTC
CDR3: CSVEDGREVEQFF

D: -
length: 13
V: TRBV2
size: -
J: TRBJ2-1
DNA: TGTGCCAGCAGTGAACTTCGGGGGGCTGAGCAGTTCTTC
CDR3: CASSELRGAEQFF

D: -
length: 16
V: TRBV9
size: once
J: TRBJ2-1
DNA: TGTGCCAGCAGCGAGCGGCCCGGGACTCGCTACAATGAGCAGTTCTTC
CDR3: CASSERPGTRYNEQFF

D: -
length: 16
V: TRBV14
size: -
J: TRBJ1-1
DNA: TGTGCCAGCAGCCAAGACGGGGGAGGCGTGAACACTGAAGCTTTCTTT
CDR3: CASSQDGGGVNTEAFF

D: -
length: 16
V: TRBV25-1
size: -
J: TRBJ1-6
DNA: TGTGCCAGCAGTGAATTCTGGTCCCAGGGAAATTCACCCCTCCACTTT
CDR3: CASSEFWSQGNSPLHF

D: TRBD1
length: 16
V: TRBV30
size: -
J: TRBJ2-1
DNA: TGTGCCTGGAGTAGGAGACAGGGGGTTGGCTACAATGAGCAGTTCTTC
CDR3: CAWSRRQGVGYNEQFF

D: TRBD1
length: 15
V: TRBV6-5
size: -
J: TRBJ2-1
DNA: TGTGCCAGCAGAGAGACAGGGAGCTCCTACAATGAGCAGTTCTTC
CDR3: CASRETGSSYNEQFF

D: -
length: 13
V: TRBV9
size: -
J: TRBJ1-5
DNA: TGTGCCAGCAGCCGAGGGGAGGATCAGCCCCAGCATTTT
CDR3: CASSRGEDQPQHF

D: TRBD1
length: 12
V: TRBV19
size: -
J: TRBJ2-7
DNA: TGTGCCATCAGGGGGTTTTCCTACGAGCAGTACTTC
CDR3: CAIRGFSYEQYF

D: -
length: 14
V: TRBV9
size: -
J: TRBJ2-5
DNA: TGTGCCAGCAGCCCTGGTACCCTACAAGAGACCCAGTACTTC
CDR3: CASSPGTLQETQYF

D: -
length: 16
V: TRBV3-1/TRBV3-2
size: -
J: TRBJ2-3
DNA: TGTGCCAGCAGCCAAGGCGGCGGAGCTAGCACAGATACGCAGTATTTT
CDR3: CASSQGGGASTDTQYF

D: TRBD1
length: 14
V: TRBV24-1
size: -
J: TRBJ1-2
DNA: TGTGCCACCAGCCCTACAGGGGGCGCGGGAGGCTACACCTTC
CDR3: CATSPTGGAGGYTF

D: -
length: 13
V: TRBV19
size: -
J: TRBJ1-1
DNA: TGTGCCAGTAGGGAGGGGATGAACACTGAAGCTTTCTTT
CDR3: CASREGMNTEAFF

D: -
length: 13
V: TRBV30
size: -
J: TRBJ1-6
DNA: TGTGCCTGGTCATCGACACCAAATTCACCCCTCCACTTT
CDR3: CAWSSTPNSPLHF

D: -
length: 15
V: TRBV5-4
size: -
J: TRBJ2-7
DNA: TGTGCCAGCAGCCGGGGACTCGGTCCCGGCGTGGAGCAGTACTTC
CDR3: CASSRGLGPGVEQYF

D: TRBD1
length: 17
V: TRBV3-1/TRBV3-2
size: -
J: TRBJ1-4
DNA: TGTGCCAGCAGCCAACAGACAGGGGGCAGAGGTAGTGAAAAACTGTTTTTT
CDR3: CASSQQTGGRGSEKLFF

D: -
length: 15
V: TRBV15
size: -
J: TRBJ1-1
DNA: TGTGCCACCAGCAGAGATCTGGCGGGAAACACTGAAGCTTTCTTT
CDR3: CATSRDLAGNTEAFF

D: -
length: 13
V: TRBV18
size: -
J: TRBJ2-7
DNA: TGTGCCAGCTCCCGAGGACTAAACCACGAGCAGTACTTC
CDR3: CASSRGLNHEQYF

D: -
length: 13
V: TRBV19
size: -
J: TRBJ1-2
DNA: TGTGCCAGTAACGAGGCTCCTAACTATGGCTACACCTTC
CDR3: CASNEAPNYGYTF

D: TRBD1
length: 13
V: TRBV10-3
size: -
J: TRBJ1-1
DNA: TGTGCCATCGGCGGACAGGGGAACACTGAAGCTTTCTTT
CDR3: CAIGGQGNTEAFF

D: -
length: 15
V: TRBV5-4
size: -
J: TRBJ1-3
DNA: TGTGCCAGCAGCTTACAGGGAACATATGGAAACACCATATATTTT
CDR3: CASSLQGTYGNTIYF

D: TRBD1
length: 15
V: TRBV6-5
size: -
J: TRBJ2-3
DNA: TGTGCCAGCAGTCTCAGGGGGCGCGGAACAGATACGCAGTATTTT
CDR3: CASSLRGRGTDTQYF

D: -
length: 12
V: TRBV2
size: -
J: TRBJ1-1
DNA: TGTGCCAGCAGCGCCGAGGGGGTTGAAGCTTTCTTT
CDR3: CASSAEGVEAFF

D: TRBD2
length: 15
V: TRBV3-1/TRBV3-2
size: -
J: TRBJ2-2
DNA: TGTGCCAGCAGCCAAGCCAGCGGGAGCACCGGGGAGCTGTTTTTT
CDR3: CASSQASGSTGELFF

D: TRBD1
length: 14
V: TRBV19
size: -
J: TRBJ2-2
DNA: TGTGCCAGTACCGACAGGGGATACACCGGGGAGCTGTTTTTT
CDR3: CASTDRGYTGELFF

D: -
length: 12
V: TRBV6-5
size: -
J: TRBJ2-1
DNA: TGTGCCAGCAGTTCCGGCTACAATGAGCAGTTCTTC
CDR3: CASSSGYNEQFF

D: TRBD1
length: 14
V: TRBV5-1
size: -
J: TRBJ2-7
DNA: TGCGCCAGCAGTTCTTGGGGACAGCTCTACGAGCAGTACTTC
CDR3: CASSSWGQLYEQYF

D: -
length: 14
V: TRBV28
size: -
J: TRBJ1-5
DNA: TGTGCCAGCAGTTTACCAGGGCTCAATCAGCCCCAGCATTTT
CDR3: CASSLPGLNQPQHF

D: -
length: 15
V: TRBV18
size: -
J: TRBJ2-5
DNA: TGTGCCAGCTCACAGCCCCGGACAGCACAAGAGACCCAGTACTTC
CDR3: CASSQPRTAQETQYF

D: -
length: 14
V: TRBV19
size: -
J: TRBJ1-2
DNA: TGTGCCAGTAGTTCCAGACAGGCGTCCGGTGGCTACACCTTC
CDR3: CASSSRQASGGYTF

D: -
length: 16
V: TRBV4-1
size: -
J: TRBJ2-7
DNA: TGCGCCAGCAGCCAAGTGGCCGCGGGAATGGGTTACGAGCAGTACTTC
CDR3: CASSQVAAGMGYEQYF

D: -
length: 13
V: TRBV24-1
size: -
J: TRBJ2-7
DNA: TGTGCCACCAGTGATGGGGCGAGCTACGAGCAGTACTTC
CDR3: CATSDGASYEQYF

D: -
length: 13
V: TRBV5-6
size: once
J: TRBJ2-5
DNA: TGTGCCAGCAGCTTGTTCGTTCTAATGACCCAGTACTTC
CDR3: CASSLFVLMTQYF

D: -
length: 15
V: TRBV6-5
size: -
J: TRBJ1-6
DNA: TGTGCCAGCACCTATTATCCCAAAGTGGATTCACCCCTCCACTTT
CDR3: CASTYYPKVDSPLHF

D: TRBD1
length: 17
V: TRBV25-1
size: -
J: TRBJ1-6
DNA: TGTGCCAGCAGTGAATCCCTTACCGGGACAGATAATTCACCCCTCCACTTT
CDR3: CASSESLTGTDNSPLHF

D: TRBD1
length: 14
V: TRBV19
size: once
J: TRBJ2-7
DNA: TGTGCCAGTAGTTTCCGGACAGGGAGGTCGGAGCAGTACTTC
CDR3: CASSFRTGRSEQYF

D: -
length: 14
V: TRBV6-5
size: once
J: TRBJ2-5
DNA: TGTGCCAGCAGCCGAGGGGGGGAGGTAGAGACCCAGTACTTC
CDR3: CASSRGGEVETQYF

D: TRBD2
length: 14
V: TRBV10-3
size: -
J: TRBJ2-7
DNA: TGTGCCCTCTCCCTGGGGGGGGGACGGCACGAGCAGTACTTC
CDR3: CALSLGGGRHEQYF

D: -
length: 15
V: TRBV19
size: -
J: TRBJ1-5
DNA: TGTGCCAGTAGTATAGGTGGGAGACGAGGGCAGCCCCAGCATTTT
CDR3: CASSIGGRRGQPQHF

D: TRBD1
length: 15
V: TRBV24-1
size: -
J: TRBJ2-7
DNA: TGTGCCACCAGCGAAGACGGACAGGGAGGTGGCGAGCAGTACTTC
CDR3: CATSEDGQGGGEQYF